A single sample is the source of the 11 T cell receptor beta chains below, sequenced in a study of cytomegalovirus exposure and HLA in healthy donors (TCRdb year 2017). Receptors were amplified or captured by the immunoSEQ multiplex PCR assay. For the multiplex PCR, a mixture combining 60 forward primers for TCR Vbeta segments and 13 reverse primers for TCR Jbeta segments was used. In TCRdb, the immuneACCESS table is reduced to in-frame sequences with V and J assigned. These tables do not hold every clone; where another copy was compared, an unresolved V gene accounts for under half, and the others remain unexplained. Here the sample has about 160,000 clones; 77% occur a single time. The ten most abundant clones make up roughly 3.7% of the sample. Sequencing input: PBMCs. These receptors were taken from a man under 40 in good health and CMV-seropositive.

CDR3 in amino acids: CASRPQGISPLHF. CDR3 nucleotide sequence: TGTGCCAGCAGACCACAGGGGATCTCACCCCTCCACTTT. The rearrangement joins TRBV6-6 to TRBJ1-6; 7 positions match TRBD1. With 6 bases clipped from V and 10 bases from J, the junction kept 6 bases outside the gene matches. Looked up from germline, CDR1 is MNHNY and CDR2 is SVGAGI (reference sequence). This CDR3 has 13 amino acids.

The chain combines TRBV11-2 with TRBJ2-3; TRBD2 might be the D (5 bases). V gave up 4 bases and J gave up 10 bases, with 15 bases separating them. Germline loops: CDR1 SGHAT, CDR2 FQNNGV. The CDR3 covers 13 residues. CDR3 sequence (DNA): TGTGCCAGCAGCTCAGATCTCGAGGGCGCGCAGTATTTT. The encoded protein is CASSSDLEGAQYF.

The chain recombines TRBV14 with TRBJ2-2; possibly TRBD2 for D (6 bases). This CDR3 spans 15 amino acids. V was cut by 2 bases and J by 0 bases, with 7 bases left in between. The germline CDR1 and CDR2 sequences are SGHDN and FVKESK. CDR3 DNA sequence: TGTGCCAGCAGCCAAAGACTAGCGAACACCGGGGAGCTGTTTTTT. Protein sequence: CASSQRLANTGELFF.

Here the CDR3 DNA reads TGTGCCAGCAGCTTAGGAAGTACAGCGGGCAACACCGGGGAGCTGTTTTTT. This sequence encodes CASSLGSTAGNTGELFF. V is TRBV7-7 and J is TRBJ2-2, with D tentatively TRBD2 (6 bases). Between the trimmed V and J ends, which lost 1 base and 2 bases, there was a span of 14 bases. This CDR3 region has 17 residues. Germline assignment: CDR1 SSHAT and CDR2 FNYEAQ (reference sequence).

Only a few counts were recorded for this clone. The rearrangement joins TRBV7-2 to TRBJ2-7, with 12 bases aligning to TRBD2. The V and J ends lost 4 bases and 3 bases, in that order; junction bases with no gene match: 4. From germline, CDR1 is SGHTA and CDR2 FQGNSA. The CDR3 covers 15 residues. The chain's CDR3 is CASSWLTSGGYEQYF. In DNA, the CDR3 is TGTGCCAGCAGCTGGTTGACTAGCGGGGGCTACGAGCAGTACTTC.

A few counts support this clone. The rearrangement uses TRBV6-5 and TRBJ1-3, with D unresolved. The ends were cut back, 6 bases at V and 0 bases at J, with 12 bases in the middle. The CDR3 runs 15 residues. Germline V gene sequence: CDR1 MNHEY, CDR2 SVGAGI. The chain's CDR3 is CASSDTLYSGNTIYF. DNA for the CDR3: TGTGCCAGCAGCGACACACTTTACTCTGGAAACACCATATATTTT.

The V call is TRBV6-5, the J call TRBJ2-6; 7 bases agree with TRBD1. Germline CDR1 and CDR2: MNHEY and SVGAGI. The length of the CDR3 is 16 residues. V dropped 3 bases and J dropped 2; count of bases not matched to a gene: 4. Here the CDR3 DNA reads TGTGCCAGCAGTTATGACAGGGAAACTGGGGCCAACGTCCTGACTTTC. Translated, it gives CASSYDRETGANVLTF.

V is TRBV11-2 and J is TRBJ1-1, with unresolved D. This CDR3 contains 13 residues. Germline V gene sequence: CDR1 SGHAT, CDR2 FQNNGV. Trimming took off 2 bases at V and 5 bases at J, with 9 bases between the two ends. In nucleotides, the CDR3 is TGTGCCAGCAGCTTATCAGGTGAAACTGAAGCTTTCTTT. Encoded protein: CASSLSGETEAFF.

The V gene is TRBV7-9, the J gene TRBJ2-5; 7 bases are a match to TRBD1. CDR3 length: 14 residues. The germline V gene has CDR1 SEHNR and CDR2 FQNEAQ (reference sequence). With 5 bases clipped from V and 0 bases from J, the junction kept 3 bases outside the gene matches. Here the CDR3 reads CASSKGQYQETQYF. The CDR3 nucleotides read TGTGCCAGCAGCAAGGGACAGTACCAAGAGACCCAGTACTTC.

This clone was counted a few times. This chain joins TRBV6-6 and TRBJ2-1, with 10 bases lining up with TRBD2. The CDR3 runs 15 residues. Germline V gene data show CDR1 as MNHNY and CDR2 as SVGAGI (reference sequence). V trimming: 6 bases; J trimming: 9 bases; junction bases outside the gene matches: 11. This CDR3 is CASSDSSGGFGEQFF. The CDR3 nucleotides read TGTGCCAGCAGCGACTCTAGCGGGGGATTTGGTGAGCAGTTCTTC.

CDR3 in DNA: TGTGCCAGCAGCCCGGGGACAGGGACTTCACCCCTCCACTTT. Translating gives CASSPGTGTSPLHF. The chain links TRBV7-8 to TRBJ1-6, with 9 bases that match TRBD1. Germline V gives CDR1 SGHVS, CDR2 FQNEAQ. After removal of 5 bases from V and 9 bases from J, the junction contained 5 bases not matched to a gene. This CDR3 has 14 amino acids.